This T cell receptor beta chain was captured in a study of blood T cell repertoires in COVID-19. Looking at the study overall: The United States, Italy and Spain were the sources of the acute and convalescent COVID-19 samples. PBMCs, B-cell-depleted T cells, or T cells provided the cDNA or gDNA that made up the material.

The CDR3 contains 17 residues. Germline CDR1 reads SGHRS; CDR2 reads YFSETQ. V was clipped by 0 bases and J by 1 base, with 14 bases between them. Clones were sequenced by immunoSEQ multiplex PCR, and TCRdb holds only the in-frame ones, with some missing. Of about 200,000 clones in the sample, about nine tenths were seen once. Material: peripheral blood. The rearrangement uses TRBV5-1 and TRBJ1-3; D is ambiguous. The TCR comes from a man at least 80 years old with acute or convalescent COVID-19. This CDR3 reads CASSLDDTGGSGNTIYF. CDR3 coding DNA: TGCGCCAGCAGCTTGGACGACACTGGAGGTTCTGGAAACACCATATATTTT.